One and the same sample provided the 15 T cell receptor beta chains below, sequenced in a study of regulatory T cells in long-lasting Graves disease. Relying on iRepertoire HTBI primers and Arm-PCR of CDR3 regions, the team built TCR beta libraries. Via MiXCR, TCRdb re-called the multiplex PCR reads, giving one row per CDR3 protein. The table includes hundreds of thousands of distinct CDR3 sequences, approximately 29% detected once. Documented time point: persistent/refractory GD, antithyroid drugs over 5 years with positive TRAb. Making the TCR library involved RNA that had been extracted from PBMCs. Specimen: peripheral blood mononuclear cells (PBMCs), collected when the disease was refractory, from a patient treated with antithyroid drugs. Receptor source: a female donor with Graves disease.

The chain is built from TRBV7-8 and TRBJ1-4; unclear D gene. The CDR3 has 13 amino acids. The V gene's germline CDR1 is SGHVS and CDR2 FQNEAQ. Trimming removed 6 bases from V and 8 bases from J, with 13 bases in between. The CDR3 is CASSGRVFEKLFF. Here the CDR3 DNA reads TGTGCCAGCAGTGGAAGGGTTTTCGAAAAACTGTTTTTT.

DNA for the CDR3: TGTGCCAGCAGCATTAGTTGGAGCTACGAGCAGTACTTC. As protein: CASSISWSYEQYF. This sequence joins TRBV7-2 and TRBJ2-7; no reliable D call. The CDR3 totals 13 residues. Looked up from germline, CDR1 is SGHTA and CDR2 is FQGNSA. Trimming cost V 5 bases and J 3 bases, with 11 bases left between them.

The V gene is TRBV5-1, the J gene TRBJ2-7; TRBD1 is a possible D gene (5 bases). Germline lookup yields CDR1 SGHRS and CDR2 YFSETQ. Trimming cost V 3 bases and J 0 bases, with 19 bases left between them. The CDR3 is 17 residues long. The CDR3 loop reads CASSSMGWGFDSYEQYF. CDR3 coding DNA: TGCGCCAGCAGCTCCATGGGGTGGGGCTTTGACTCCTACGAGCAGTACTTC.

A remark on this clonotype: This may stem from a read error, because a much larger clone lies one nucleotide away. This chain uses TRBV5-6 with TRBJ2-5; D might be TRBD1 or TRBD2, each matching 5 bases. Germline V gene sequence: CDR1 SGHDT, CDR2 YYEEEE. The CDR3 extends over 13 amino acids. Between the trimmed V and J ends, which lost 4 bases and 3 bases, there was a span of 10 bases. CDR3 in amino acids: CASSTGTEETQYF. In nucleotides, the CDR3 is TGTGCCAGCAGCACCGGGACGGAAGAGACCCAGTACTTC. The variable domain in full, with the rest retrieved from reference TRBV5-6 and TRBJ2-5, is DAGVTQSPTHLIKTRGQQVTLRCSPKSGHDTVSWYQQALGQGPQFIFQYYEEEERQRGNFPDRFSGHQFPNYSSELNVNALLLGDSALYLCASSTGTEETQYFGPGTRLLVL.

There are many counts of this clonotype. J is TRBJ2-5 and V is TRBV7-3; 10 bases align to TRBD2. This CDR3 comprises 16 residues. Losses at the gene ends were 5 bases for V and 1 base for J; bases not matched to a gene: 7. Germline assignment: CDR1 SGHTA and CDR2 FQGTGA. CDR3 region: CASSISGRGSQETQYF. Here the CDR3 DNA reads TGTGCCAGCAGCATCAGCGGGAGGGGTAGCCAAGAGACCCAGTACTTC. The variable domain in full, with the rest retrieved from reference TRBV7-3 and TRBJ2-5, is GAGVSQTPSNKVTEKGKYVELRCDPISGHTALYWYRQSLGQGPEFLIYFQGTGAADDSGLPNDRFFAVRPEGSVSTLKIQRTERGDSAVYLCASSISGRGSQETQYFGPGTRLLVL.

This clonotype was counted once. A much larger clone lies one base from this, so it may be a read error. CDR3 DNA sequence: TGTGCCAGCAGTTTACCGGGACAGGGGGTTTGGGAGACCCAGTACTTC. Amino acids: CASSLPGQGVWETQYF. The chain combines TRBV28 with TRBJ2-5; 11 bases fit TRBD1. The ends lost 2 bases at V and 5 bases at J; junction bases unmatched: 7. Germline CDR1 MDHEN, CDR2 SYDVKM. The CDR3 has 16 residues.

In DNA form, the CDR3 reads TGTGCCACCAGGGACAGGGGCAACTATGGCTACACCTTC. Translated: CATRDRGNYGYTF. The chain is built from TRBV24-1 and TRBJ1-2, with 9 nucleotides matching TRBD1. The CDR3 consists of 13 residues. From germline, CDR1 is KGHDR and CDR2 SFDVKD. Trimming at V came to 7 bases and at J to 2 bases, leaving 1 base not matched to a gene.

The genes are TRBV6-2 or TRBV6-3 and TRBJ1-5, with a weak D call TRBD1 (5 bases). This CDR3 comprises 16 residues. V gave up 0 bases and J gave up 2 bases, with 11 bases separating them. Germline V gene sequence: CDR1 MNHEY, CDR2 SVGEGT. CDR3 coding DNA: TGTGCCAGCAGTTACTCGCAGGGCAGGGGCAATCAGCCCCAGCATTTT. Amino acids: CASSYSQGRGNQPQHF.

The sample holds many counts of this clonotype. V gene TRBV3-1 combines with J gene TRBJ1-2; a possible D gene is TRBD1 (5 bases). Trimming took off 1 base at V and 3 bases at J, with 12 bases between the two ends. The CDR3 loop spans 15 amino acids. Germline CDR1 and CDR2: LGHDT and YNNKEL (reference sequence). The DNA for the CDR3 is TGTGCCAGCAGCCAAGTCCGCGGCAGGGACTATGGCTACACCTTC. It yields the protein CASSQVRGRDYGYTF. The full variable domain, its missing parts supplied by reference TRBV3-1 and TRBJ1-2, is DTAVSQTPKYLVTQMGNDKSIKCEQNLGHDTMYWYKQDSKKFLKIMFSYNNKELIINETVPNRFSPKSPDKAHLNLHINSLELGDSAVYFCASSQVRGRDYGYTFGSGTRLTVV.

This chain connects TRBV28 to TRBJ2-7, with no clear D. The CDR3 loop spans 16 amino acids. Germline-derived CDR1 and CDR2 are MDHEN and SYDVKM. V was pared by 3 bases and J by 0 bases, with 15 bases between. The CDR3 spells CASSFGLRLSSYEQYF. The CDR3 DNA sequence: TGTGCCAGCAGTTTCGGGCTCCGTTTGAGCTCCTACGAGCAGTACTTC.

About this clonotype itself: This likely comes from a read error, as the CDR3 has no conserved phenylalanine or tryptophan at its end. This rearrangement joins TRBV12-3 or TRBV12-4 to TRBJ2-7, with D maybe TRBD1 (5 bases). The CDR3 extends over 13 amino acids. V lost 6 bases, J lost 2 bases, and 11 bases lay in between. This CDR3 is CASSRTGTYEQYL. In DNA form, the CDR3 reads TGTGCCAGCAGCCGCACAGGTACCTACGAGCAGTACCTC.

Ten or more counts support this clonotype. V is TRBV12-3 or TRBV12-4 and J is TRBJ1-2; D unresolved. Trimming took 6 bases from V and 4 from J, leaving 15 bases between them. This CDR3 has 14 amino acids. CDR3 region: CASRSGVRGYGYTF. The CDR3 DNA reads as TGTGCCAGCAGATCTGGAGTCCGGGGCTATGGCTACACCTTC.

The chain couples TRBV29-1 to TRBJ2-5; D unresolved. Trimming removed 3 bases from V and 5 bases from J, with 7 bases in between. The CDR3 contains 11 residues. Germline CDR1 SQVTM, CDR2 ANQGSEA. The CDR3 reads CSVEEIETQYF. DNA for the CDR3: TGCAGCGTTGAGGAGATCGAGACCCAGTACTTC.

CDR3 sequence (DNA): TGCGCCAGCAGCCACGGCGAACAGGGTACCCTCCACTTT. This gives the protein CASSHGEQGTLHF. This rearrangement joins TRBV4-1 to TRBJ1-6, with a weak D call TRBD1 (6 bases). The V end lost 3 bases, the J end lost 14 bases, and 14 bases lay between the germline ends. The germline CDR1 and CDR2 sequences are MGHRA and YSYEKL. CDR3 length: 13 residues.

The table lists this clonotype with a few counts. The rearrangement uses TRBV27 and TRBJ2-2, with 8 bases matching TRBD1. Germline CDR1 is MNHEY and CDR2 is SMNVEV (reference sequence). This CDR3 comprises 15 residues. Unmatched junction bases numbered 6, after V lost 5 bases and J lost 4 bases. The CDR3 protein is CASSPPGQGTGELFF. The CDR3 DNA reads TGTGCCAGCAGTCCACCCGGACAGGGCACCGGGGAGCTGTTTTTT.